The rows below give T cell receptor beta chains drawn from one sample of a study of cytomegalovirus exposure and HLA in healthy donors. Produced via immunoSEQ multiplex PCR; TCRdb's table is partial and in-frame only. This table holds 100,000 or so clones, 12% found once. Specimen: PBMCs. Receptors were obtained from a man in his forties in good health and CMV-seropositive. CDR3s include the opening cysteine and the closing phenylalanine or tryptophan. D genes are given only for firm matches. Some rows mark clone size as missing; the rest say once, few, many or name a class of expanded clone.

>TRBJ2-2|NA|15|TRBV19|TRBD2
TGTGCCAGTAGCGGGCGGGGGAGCGGGACCGGGGAGCTGTTTTTT
CASSGRGSGTGELFF
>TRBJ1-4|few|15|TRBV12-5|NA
TGTGCTAGTGGTCCGGGGTTTGCAACTAATGAAAAACTGTTTTTT
CASGPGFATNEKLFF
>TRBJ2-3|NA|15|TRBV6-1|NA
TGTGCCAGCAGTGAATTGGCGGGGCCTGGGCATACGCAGTATTTT
CASSELAGPGHTQYF
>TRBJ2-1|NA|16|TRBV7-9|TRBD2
TGTGCCAGCAGCTCAGCAGATGCGGCTAGCGGGAGGGAGCAGTTCTTC
CASSSADAASGREQFF
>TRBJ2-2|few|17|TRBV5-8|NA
TGTGCCAGCAGCTTAGTTTGGGACATCAGGAACACCGGGGAGCTGTTTTTT
CASSLVWDIRNTGELFF
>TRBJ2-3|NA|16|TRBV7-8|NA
TGTGCCAGCAGCCTCACCGGGGCGGGAAGCACAGATACGCAGTATTTT
CASSLTGAGSTDTQYF
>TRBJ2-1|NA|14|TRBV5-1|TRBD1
TGCGCCAGCAGCTTGGGGACAGGCGTCGGAGAGCAGTTCTTC
CASSLGTGVGEQFF
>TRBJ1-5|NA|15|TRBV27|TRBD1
TGTGCCAGCAGTTTATGGGGACAGGGGAATCAGCCCCAGCATTTT
CASSLWGQGNQPQHF
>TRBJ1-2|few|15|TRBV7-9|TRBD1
TGTGCCAGCAGCCAAACGGACAGGTCGTTCTATGGCTACACCTTC
CASSQTDRSFYGYTF
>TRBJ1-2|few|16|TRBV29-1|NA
TGCAGCGTTGACTGGGGTTGGGGGGGCTCTGACTATGGCTACACCTTC
CSVDWGWGGSDYGYTF
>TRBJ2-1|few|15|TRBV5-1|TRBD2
TGCGCCAGCAGCCGGACTAGCGGGACTTACAATGAGCAGTTCTTC
CASSRTSGTYNEQFF
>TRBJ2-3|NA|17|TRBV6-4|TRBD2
TGTGCCAGCAGTCGACTAGCGGGAGAAATTAGCACAGATACGCAGTATTTT
CASSRLAGEISTDTQYF
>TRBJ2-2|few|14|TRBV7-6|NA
TGTGCCAGCAGCTTTACGGGGAGGTCCGGGGAGCTGTTTTTT
CASSFTGRSGELFF
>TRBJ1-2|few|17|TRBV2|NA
TGTGCCAGCAGTGAATCCGGAGGAGGCCGCCTTAACTATGGCTACACCTTC
CASSESGGGRLNYGYTF
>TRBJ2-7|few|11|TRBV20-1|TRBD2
TGCAGCGGGAGGGAGTCCTACGAGCAGTACTTC
CSGRESYEQYF
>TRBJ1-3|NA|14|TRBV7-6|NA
TGTGCCAGCAGCCCTTCTAGGACTCCCCTGGACATATATTTT
CASSPSRTPLDIYF
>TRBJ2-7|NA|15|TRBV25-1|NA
TGTGCCAGCAGCGAACCGGGAAGGACGGTGGGGGAGCAGTACTTC
CASSEPGRTVGEQYF
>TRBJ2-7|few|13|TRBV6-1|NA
TGTGCCAGCAGTGGGGAGCTCTCCTACGAGCAGTACTTC
CASSGELSYEQYF
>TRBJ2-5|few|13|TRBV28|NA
TGTGCCAGCAGTTCAGGGTCAACGGAGACCCAGTACTTC
CASSSGSTETQYF
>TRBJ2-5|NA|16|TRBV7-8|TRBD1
TGTGCCAGCAGCTTAGGGACAGGGGGGTCCGATGAGACCCAGTACTTC
CASSLGTGGSDETQYF
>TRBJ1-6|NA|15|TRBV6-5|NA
TGTGCCAGCAGCCTCGGTGCGGGCTCGAATTCACCCCTCCACTTT
CASSLGAGSNSPLHF
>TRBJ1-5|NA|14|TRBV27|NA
TGTGCCAGCAGTTTTTCAGGGGGCAATCAGCCCCAGCATTTT
CASSFSGGNQPQHF
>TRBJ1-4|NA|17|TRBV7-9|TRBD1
TGTGCCAGCAGCCGTCCCGGGACAGGGCCAACTAATGAAAAACTGTTTTTT
CASSRPGTGPTNEKLFF
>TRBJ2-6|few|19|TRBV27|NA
TGTGCCAGCAGTTTCCGACCGGGACTCACCAGCTCTGGGGCCAACGTCCTGACTTTC
CASSFRPGLTSSGANVLTF
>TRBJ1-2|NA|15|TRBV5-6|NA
TGTGCCAGCAGCTTGAGAGGGTCTTTGGGCTATGGCTACACCTTC
CASSLRGSLGYGYTF
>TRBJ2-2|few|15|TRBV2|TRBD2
TGTGCCAGCCAAGGGGCGGGAGGGCCGGCCGGGGAGCTGTTTTTT
CASQGAGGPAGELFF
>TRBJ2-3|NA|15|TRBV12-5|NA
TGTGCTAGTGGTTTGGTAGGTAGCTACACAGATACGCAGTATTTT
CASGLVGSYTDTQYF
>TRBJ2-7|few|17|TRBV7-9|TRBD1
TGTGCCAGCAGCCCTTCGGCCGGGACAGGGGTTTCCTACGAGCAGTACTTC
CASSPSAGTGVSYEQYF
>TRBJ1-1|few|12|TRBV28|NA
TGTGCCAGCAGCGTAGTGTCTCCCGAAGCTTTCTTT
CASSVVSPEAFF
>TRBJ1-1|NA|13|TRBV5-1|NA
TGCGCCAGCAGCCCCTGGGGGGGGGCGCGAACTTTCTTT
CASSPWGGARTFF
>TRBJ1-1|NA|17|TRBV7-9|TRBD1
TGTGCCAGCAGCGAGCTTAGATCAGGGGGTCGGTACACTGAAGCTTTCTTT
CASSELRSGGRYTEAFF
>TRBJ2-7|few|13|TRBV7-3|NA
TGTGCCAGCAGGGACCCCGGGAGCTACGAGCAGTACTTC
CASRDPGSYEQYF
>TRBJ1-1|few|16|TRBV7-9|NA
TGTGCCAGCAGCCGCAGTGGGAGGCCGAGTCCCTCTGAAGCTTTCTTT
CASSRSGRPSPSEAFF
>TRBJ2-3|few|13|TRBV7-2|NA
TGTGCCAGCAGTCTCAGGATGGTAGATACGCAGTATTTT
CASSLRMVDTQYF
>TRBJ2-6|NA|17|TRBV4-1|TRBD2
TGCGCCAGCAGCCGAATAGCGGGGGGCTCTGGGGCCAACGTCCTGACTTTC
CASSRIAGGSGANVLTF
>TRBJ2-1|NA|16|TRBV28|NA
TGTGCCAGCAGCACCAAACGGGTAGAAGCCTACAATGAGCAGTTCTTC
CASSTKRVEAYNEQFF
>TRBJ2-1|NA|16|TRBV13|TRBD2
TGTGCCAGCAGCCCGTGGGGAGGGTCGGCCTACAATGAGCAGTTCTTC
CASSPWGGSAYNEQFF
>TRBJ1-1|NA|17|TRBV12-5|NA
TGTGCTAGTGGTTTGGTACTTGCCGGGACAATGAACACTGAAGCTTTCTTT
CASGLVLAGTMNTEAFF
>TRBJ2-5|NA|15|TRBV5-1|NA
TGCGCCAGCAGCTTGGAAGCGCAGGGAGGAGAGACCCAGTACTTC
CASSLEAQGGETQYF
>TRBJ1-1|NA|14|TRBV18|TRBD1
TGTGCCAGCTCCCCGGGACAGGCCTCTTCTGAAGCTTTCTTT
CASSPGQASSEAFF
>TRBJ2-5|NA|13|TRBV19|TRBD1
TGTGCCAGTAGTATATACAGGGGAGAGACCCAGTACTTC
CASSIYRGETQYF
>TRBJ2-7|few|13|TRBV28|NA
TGTGCCAGCATCCCACCGGGGGGCCACGAGCAGTACTTC
CASIPPGGHEQYF
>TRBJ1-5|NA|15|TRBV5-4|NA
TGTGCCAGCAGCTTGGACCCAGGGGCGAGTCAGCCCCAGCATTTT
CASSLDPGASQPQHF
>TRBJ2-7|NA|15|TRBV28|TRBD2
TGTGCCAGCAGTTTACCCAGCGGGGCCCCTACCGAGCAGTACTTC
CASSLPSGAPTEQYF
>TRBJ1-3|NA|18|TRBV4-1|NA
TGCGCCAGCAGCCAGGGGGGGGTCAGATTCAACTCTGGAAACACCATATATTTT
CASSQGGVRFNSGNTIYF
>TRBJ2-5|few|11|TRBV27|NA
TGTGCCAGCAGTTCCCTGGAGACCCAGTACTTC
CASSSLETQYF
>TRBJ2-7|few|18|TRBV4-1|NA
TGCGCCAGCAGCCAAGATCGTGTCGCCCGGGAGCGGTCCTACGAGCAGTACTTC
CASSQDRVARERSYEQYF
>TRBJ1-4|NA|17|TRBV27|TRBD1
TGTGCCAGCAGTCCTCCGGGACAGGGAATCGGCTATGAAAAACTGTTTTTT
CASSPPGQGIGYEKLFF
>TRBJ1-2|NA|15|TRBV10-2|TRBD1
TGCGCCAGCGGACCAGATCAACAGGGGAGCTATGGCTACACCTTC
CASGPDQQGSYGYTF
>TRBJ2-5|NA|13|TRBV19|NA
TGTGCCAGTAGTATTGGGCCAGGGAAGACCCAGTACTTC
CASSIGPGKTQYF
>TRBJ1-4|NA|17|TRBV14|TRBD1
TGTGCCAGCAGCCTGGGACAGAGGCTAGCAACTAATGAAAAACTGTTTTTT
CASSLGQRLATNEKLFF
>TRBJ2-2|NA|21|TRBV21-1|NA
TGTGCCAGCAGCAAAGAGGCGACTAGCGGGAGGGCCGTCTCCGGAACCGGGGAGCTGTTTTTT
CASSKEATSGRAVSGTGELFF
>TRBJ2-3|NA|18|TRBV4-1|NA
TGCGCCAGCAGCCAAGGGACACTACTCTTTCGATTTGCAGATACGCAGTATTTT
CASSQGTLLFRFADTQYF
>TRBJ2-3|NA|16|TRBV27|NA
TGTGCCAGCAGTCATACACCGGGACAAGGCACAGATACGCAGTATTTT
CASSHTPGQGTDTQYF
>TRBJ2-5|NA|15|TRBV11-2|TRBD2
TGTGCCAGCAGCTTCGCGCGGACTAGCAAAGAGACCCAGTACTTC
CASSFARTSKETQYF
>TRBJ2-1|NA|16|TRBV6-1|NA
TGTGCCAGCAGTGAAGTTGGGCAGGCCCTTTGGAATGAGCAGTTCTTC
CASSEVGQALWNEQFF